Presented here are 15 T cell receptor beta chains from one specimen sequenced in a study of blood T cell repertoires in COVID-19. The assay was immunoSEQ multiplex PCR, and TCRdb's table has in-frame clones only and misses some. The table has about 250,000 clones, 65% to 90% seen once. The specimen sequenced was PBMCs or T cells enriched from blood (not recorded which). The receptors originated from a man between 18 and 29 years old who had recovered from COVID-19.

The V gene is TRBV6-5, the J gene TRBJ2-5; the D is unclear. This CDR3 region has 13 residues. Germline CDR1 is MNHEY and CDR2 is SVGAGI. Trimming left V 8 bases short and J 0 bases short, with 10 bases between. The CDR3 DNA reads as TGTGCCAGCCGGGTGCGGTACCAAGAGACCCAGTACTTC. It translates to CASRVRYQETQYF.

The chain links TRBV28 to TRBJ1-2; D call uncertain. Germline V gene data show CDR1 as MDHEN and CDR2 as SYDVKM. Trimming left V 6 bases short and J 4 bases short, with 18 bases between. The length of the CDR3 is 15 residues. CDR3 sequence reads: CASSPREGMFYGYTF. The CDR3 DNA follows: TGTGCCAGCAGCCCCCGGGAGGGAATGTTCTATGGCTACACCTTC.

The V and J genes are TRBV27 and TRBJ2-5; TRBD2 matches 11 bases. Per germline, CDR1 MNHEY and CDR2 SMNVEV (reference sequence). The V segment lost 5 bases and the J segment 13 bases; nucleotides outside the gene matches: 9. There are 13 residues in the CDR3. The CDR3 DNA reads TGTGCCAGCAGTCCCGAGACTAGCGGGAACAGGTACTTC. Protein product: CASSPETSGNRYF.

The chain couples TRBV7-6 to TRBJ1-4; TRBD1 matches 9 bases. Per germline, CDR1 SGHVS and CDR2 FNYEAQ. CDR3 size: 14 residues. V dropped 5 bases and J dropped 6; count of bases not matched to a gene: 4. CDR3 nucleotide sequence: TGTGCCAGCAGCCAGACAGGGGGGTATGAAAAACTGTTTTTT. It encodes CASSQTGGYEKLFF.

This chain joins TRBV2 and TRBJ2-2; 10 nucleotides agree with TRBD1. Trimming at V came to 9 bases and at J to 5 bases, leaving 6 bases not matched to a gene. The CDR3 contains 14 residues. Per the germline V gene, CDR1 is SNHLY and CDR2 is FYNNEI. In DNA, the CDR3 is TGTGCCAGAGGGGGACAGGGGTTAACCGGGGAGCTGTTTTTT. It encodes CARGGQGLTGELFF. Full variable domain (missing parts from reference TRBV2 and TRBJ2-2): EPEVTQTPSHQVTQMGQEVILRCVPISNHLYFYWYRQILGQKVEFLVSFYNNEISEKSEIFDDQFSVERPDGSNFTLKIRSTKLEDSAMYFCARGGQGLTGELFFGEGSRLTVL.

The J gene is TRBJ2-1, the V gene TRBV7-9, with TRBD2 identical over 13 bases. This CDR3 region has 15 residues. Germline V lookup: CDR1 SEHNR, CDR2 FQNEAQ (reference sequence). With V trimmed by 7 bases and J by 3 bases, 3 bases remained unmatched. The CDR3, as DNA: TGTGCCAGCATCCGACTAGCGGGAGGCTACAATGAGCAGTTCTTC. Protein sequence: CASIRLAGGYNEQFF.

J is TRBJ2-1 and V is TRBV7-9; the match to TRBD2 covers 12 bases. The CDR3 has 15 amino acids. CDR1 and CDR2 from the germline V gene are SEHNR and FQNEAQ (reference sequence). Germline trimming cut 8 bases from V and 3 bases from J; bases unmatched to any gene: 5. The CDR3 here is CASASGGAFYNEQFF. The CDR3 DNA reads as TGTGCCAGCGCTAGCGGGGGGGCCTTCTACAATGAGCAGTTCTTC.

The chain joins TRBV24-1 to TRBJ2-3; the D gene is possibly TRBD2 (5 bases). Per the germline V gene, CDR1 is KGHDR and CDR2 is SFDVKD. Trimming took off 0 bases at V and 0 bases at J, with 12 bases between the two ends. The CDR3 covers 17 residues. The CDR3 DNA reads TGTGCCACCAGTGATTTGGGAGGACTTACTAGCACAGATACGCAGTATTTT. It specifies CATSDLGGLTSTDTQYF.

The chain joins TRBV16 to TRBJ2-6, with D perhaps TRBD2 (5 bases). The CDR3 is 15 amino acids. With 2 bases removed from V and 0 bases from J, the gap between germline ends came to 5 bases. Germline V gives CDR1 KGHSY, CDR2 FQNENV. As DNA, the CDR3 is TGTGCCAGCAGCCAAAGCGGCTCTGGGGCCAACGTCCTGACTTTC. This gives the protein CASSQSGSGANVLTF.

This sequence joins TRBV14 and TRBJ2-1; TRBD1 matches 7 bases. This CDR3 region has 17 residues. The germline gives CDR1 SGHDN, CDR2 FVKESK. J gave up 5 bases and V 5 bases, and 15 bases lay outside the gene matches. CDR3 nucleotides: TGTGCCAGCAGCGATTCTCTACAGGGGAAAGTCGACAATGAGCAGTTCTTC. Its protein is CASSDSLQGKVDNEQFF.

This chain connects TRBV15 to TRBJ2-5; 11 positions match TRBD2. The CDR3 totals 16 residues. Germline CDR1 reads LNHNV; CDR2 reads YYDKDF (reference sequence). The ends lost 1 base at V and 2 bases at J; junction bases unmatched: 3. The CDR3 reads CATSRGLAGSQETQYF. DNA for the CDR3: TGTGCCACCAGCAGAGGACTAGCGGGGTCACAAGAGACCCAGTACTTC. Full variable domain (remainder filled in from reference TRBV15 and TRBJ2-5): DAMVIQNPRYQVTQFGKPVTLSCSQTLNHNVMYWYQQKSSQAPKLLFHYYDKDFNNEADTPDNFQSRRPNTSFCFLDIRSPGLGDTAMYLCATSRGLAGSQETQYFGPGTRLLVL.

The chain carries TRBV6-6 and TRBJ1-1; 7 bases match TRBD1. The J segment lost 2 bases and the V segment lost 6 bases, leaving 6 bases of the junction unmatched. The CDR3 consists of 14 residues. CDR1 MNHNY and CDR2 SVGAGI come from the germline V gene (reference sequence). The CDR3, as DNA: TGTGCCAGCAGCCCGGACAGGTTTAACACTGAAGCTTTCTTT. Translated, it gives CASSPDRFNTEAFF.

This clone occurred once. The chain uses TRBV12-5 and TRBJ2-1; D is ambiguous. The V gene's germline CDR1 is LGHNT and CDR2 FRNRAP. V gave up 2 bases and J gave up 3 bases, with 17 bases separating them. CDR3 length: 17 residues. The CDR3 spells CASGLSLDRGLYNEQFF. As DNA, the CDR3 is TGTGCTAGTGGTTTGTCCCTCGATCGTGGGCTCTACAATGAGCAGTTCTTC.

The gene calls are TRBV6-5 and TRBJ1-1; D not certain. This CDR3 has 13 amino acids. Trimming removed 2 bases from V and 11 bases from J, with 15 bases in between. The germline V gene encodes CDR1 MNHEY and CDR2 SVGAGI. CDR3 sequence (DNA): TGTGCCAGCAGTTACCCGCATCGGGATAAGGCTTTCTTT. Translating it yields CASSYPHRDKAFF.

The V and J genes are TRBV19 and TRBJ2-3, with 8 bases aligning to TRBD2. CDR1 is LNHDA and CDR2 is SQIVND in the germline V gene (reference sequence). This CDR3 comprises 18 residues. V dropped 1 base and J dropped 0; count of bases not matched to a gene: 9. As DNA, the CDR3 is TGTGCCAGTAGTATAGGCTTCGCGGGGGGCCCCAGCACAGATACGCAGTATTTT. This translates into CASSIGFAGGPSTDTQYF.